One sample yielded the 21 T cell receptor beta chains listed below, sequenced in a study of T cell changes during pregnancy in multiple sclerosis. Assay used: immunoSEQ multiplex PCR; TCRdb lists only in-frame clones, some missing. Altogether about 93,000 clones are present, around 93% being singletons, with the ten largest covering 0.85% to 0.95%. Sequences were derived from peripheral blood, sampled before pregnancy. The receptors originated from a female donor with multiple sclerosis, enrolled in a pregnancy study.

The chain joins TRBV7-9 to TRBJ1-2; D is unclear. The V gene's germline CDR1 is SEHNR and CDR2 FQNEAQ (reference sequence). The CDR3 length is 13 residues. The V and J ends lost 5 bases and 4 bases respectively, with 11 bases between them. The CDR3 DNA follows: TGTGCCAGCAGCCTGTCGGGGTCCTATGGCTACACCTTC. The encoded protein is CASSLSGSYGYTF.

V gene TRBV7-2 combines with J gene TRBJ1-2, with D tentatively TRBD1 (5 bases). Germline lookup yields CDR1 SGHTA and CDR2 FQGNSA. The CDR3 contains 13 residues. Trimming pared 8 bases from V and 2 bases from J, leaving 12 bases between. CDR3 protein: CASRLDNNYGYTF. The CDR3 DNA reads TGTGCCAGCCGCCTGGACAACAACTATGGCTACACCTTC. Filled out from reference TRBV7-2 and TRBJ1-2, the complete variable domain reads GAGVSQSPSNKVTEKGKDVELRCDPISGHTALYWYRQSLGQGLEFLIYFQGNSAPDKSGLPSDRFSAERTGGSVSTLTIQRTQQEDSAVYLCASRLDNNYGYTFGSGTRLTVV.

The rearrangement uses TRBV5-3 and TRBJ1-5; no firm D call. TRBV5-3 has ORF status, its function being uncertain. The CDR3 covers 16 residues. V gave up 0 bases and J gave up 3 bases, with 13 bases separating them. For the CDR3, the DNA is TGTGCCAGAAGCTTGGATACGGGGAGGGCCAATCAGCCCCAGCATTTT. It codes for CARSLDTGRANQPQHF.

The chain recombines TRBV4-2 with TRBJ2-5; 11 bases agree with TRBD2. The V gene's germline CDR1 is LGHNA and CDR2 YNFKEQ. V was clipped by 0 bases and J by 4 bases; unmatched bases: 10. The CDR3 extends over 18 amino acids. In nucleotides, the CDR3 is TGTGCCAGCAGCCAAGAAGGGATAGCGGGAGGGCCAAGAGAGACCCAGTACTTC. Translating gives CASSQEGIAGGPRETQYF.

The chain combines TRBV4-2 with TRBJ1-2, with 8 bases aligning to TRBD1. The junction had 18 bases not matched to a gene; V was cut back by 4 bases and J by 8 bases. The CDR3 loop spans 17 amino acids. Germline-derived CDR1 and CDR2 are LGHNA and YNFKEQ. The CDR3 spells CASSLLPLPQGEVGYTF. CDR3 coding DNA: TGTGCCAGCAGCCTCCTACCCCTACCACAGGGGGAGGTCGGCTACACCTTC.

The chain carries TRBV7-9 and TRBJ1-1, with TRBD1 matching 8 bases. After removal of 5 bases from V and 3 bases from J, the junction contained 2 bases not matched to a gene. The CDR3 consists of 13 residues. Germline V CDR1 and CDR2: SEHNR, FQNEAQ (reference sequence). CDR3 region: CASSDRGDTEAFF. CDR3 bases: TGTGCCAGCAGCGACAGGGGAGACACTGAAGCTTTCTTT.

The table lists this clone with a count of one. The chain recombines TRBV5-1 with TRBJ2-7; 9 nucleotides line up with TRBD1. The CDR3 is 15 amino acids. From germline, CDR1 is SGHRS and CDR2 YFSETQ. The ends lost 3 bases at V and 2 bases at J; junction bases unmatched: 6. CDR3 protein: CASSYGGTGTYEQYF. The DNA of the CDR3 is TGCGCCAGCAGCTATGGGGGGACAGGGACCTACGAGCAGTACTTC.

The chain combines TRBV6-5 with TRBJ2-7, with 8 bases that match TRBD1. The CDR3 is 16 residues long. Trimming removed 4 bases from V and 7 bases from J; junction bases left unmatched: 15. Germline assignment: CDR1 MNHEY and CDR2 SVGAGI. CDR3 DNA sequence: TGTGCCAGCAGTTCCCCTGGGGCGACAGGGGCAGGAGAGCAGTACTTC. Its translation: CASSSPGATGAGEQYF.

The chain has TRBV30 and TRBJ2-7; 9 positions match TRBD1. With V trimmed by 7 bases and J by 0 bases, 7 bases remained unmatched. Germline V gives CDR1 GTSNPN, CDR2 SVGIG (reference sequence). The CDR3 spans 14 residues. The CDR3 sequence is CALSGTGLSYEQYF. The DNA of the CDR3 is TGTGCCTTATCCGGGACAGGGCTCTCCTACGAGCAGTACTTC.

The chain's CDR3 is CASTSHRALYEQYF. DNA of the CDR3: TGTGCCAGCACTTCCCACAGGGCGCTCTACGAGCAGTACTTC. The chain recombines TRBV6-5 with TRBJ2-7; D might be TRBD1 (6 bases). The ends were cut back, 7 bases at V and 3 bases at J, with 16 bases in the middle. The CDR3 loop spans 14 amino acids. Per germline, CDR1 MNHEY and CDR2 SVGAGI.

The chain carries TRBV4-3 and TRBJ2-2; TRBD1 matches at 9 bases. The CDR3 loop spans 17 amino acids. The ends lost 1 base at V and 2 bases at J; junction bases unmatched: 5. Per the germline V gene, CDR1 is LGHNA and CDR2 is YSLEER. Here the CDR3 reads CASSQATGGVNTGELFF. CDR3 coding DNA: TGCGCCAGCAGCCAAGCTACAGGGGGCGTAAACACCGGGGAGCTGTTTTTT.

The V call is TRBV2, the J call TRBJ1-1, with a tentative D call TRBD1 (6 bases). This CDR3 comprises 16 residues. V lost 5 bases to trimming and J lost 1 base, with 17 bases between them. CDR1 is SNHLY and CDR2 is FYNNEI in the germline V gene. The CDR3 DNA sequence: TGTGCCAGCAGTTATACGCTGGACAGCAAGAACACTGAAGCTTTCTTT. Encoded protein: CASSYTLDSKNTEAFF.

The V call is TRBV5-1, the J call TRBJ2-6; 11 bases map to TRBD1. CDR3 length equals 19 residues. V was pared by 5 bases and J by 6 bases, with 16 bases of the junction left unmatched. CDR1 and CDR2 (germline): SGHRS, YFSETQ. CDR3 sequence reads: CASRSTGTGGIGVANVLTF. CDR3 DNA sequence: TGCGCCAGCAGGTCCACCGGGACAGGGGGGATAGGGGTGGCCAACGTCCTGACTTTC.

The rearrangement links TRBV2 to TRBJ2-7; 13 positions agree with TRBD2. Germline lookup yields CDR1 SNHLY and CDR2 FYNNEI. The CDR3 loop spans 15 amino acids. The J segment lost 3 bases and the V segment lost 6 bases, leaving 5 bases of the junction unmatched. The CDR3 bases are TGTGCCAGCAGACTAGCGGGAGGGCCCGACTACGAGCAGTACTTC. This translates into CASRLAGGPDYEQYF.

Here the CDR3 reads CASSGTGTGNEKLFF. CDR3 nucleotide sequence: TGCGCCAGCAGCGGGACCGGGACAGGGAATGAAAAACTGTTTTTT. The chain recombines TRBV4-1 with TRBJ1-4; 9 bases line up with TRBD1. V gave up 5 bases and J gave up 5 bases; unmatched junction bases: 6. The CDR3 contains 15 residues. CDR1 MGHRA and CDR2 YSYEKL come from the germline V gene.

The chain joins TRBV18 to TRBJ2-5; perhaps TRBD1 as D (6 bases). The CDR3 is 14 amino acids. Looked up from germline, CDR1 is KGHSH and CDR2 is LQKENI. V gave up 2 bases and J gave up 8 bases, with 15 bases separating them. The CDR3 loop reads CASSPTRDKKTQYF. The CDR3 DNA reads as TGTGCCAGCTCACCAACTAGGGACAAGAAAACCCAGTACTTC.

The rearrangement joins TRBV29-1 to TRBJ2-2; 10 nucleotides agree with TRBD1. This CDR3 comprises 15 residues. Looked up from germline, CDR1 is SQVTM and CDR2 is ANQGSEA. After removal of 7 bases from V and 3 bases from J, the junction contained 8 bases not matched to a gene. The CDR3, as DNA: TGCAGCGCTTCCCCCGGGACAGGGGACACCGGGGAGCTGTTTTTT. It encodes CSASPGTGDTGELFF.

The J gene is TRBJ2-1, the V gene TRBV9; possible D gene TRBD1, 6 bases. Germline V gene sequence: CDR1 SGDLS, CDR2 YYNGEE. The CDR3 spans 16 residues. V shed 3 bases and J shed 7 bases, with 20 bases lying between them. As DNA, the CDR3 is TGTGCCAGCAGCGCAGCCGGGACACCTAATAGGAATGAGCAGTTCTTC. Encoded protein: CASSAAGTPNRNEQFF.

The chain carries TRBV5-1 and TRBJ2-1, with D hard to call. The CDR3 sequence is 13 residues long. Trimming removed 0 bases at V and 9 bases at J, with 10 bases between. Germline CDR1 SGHRS, CDR2 YFSETQ. The CDR3 here is CASSLDSIGEQFF. CDR3 DNA sequence: TGCGCCAGCAGCTTGGACTCTATCGGTGAGCAGTTCTTC.

The chain joins TRBV6-1 to TRBJ1-1; D is unresolved. The CDR3 covers 12 residues. V gave up 4 bases and J gave up 4 bases, with 7 bases separating them. The germline CDR1 and CDR2 sequences are MNHNS and SASEGT. CDR3 loop: CASSVQFTEAFF. As DNA, the CDR3 is TGTGCCAGCAGTGTCCAGTTCACTGAAGCTTTCTTT.

The chain joins TRBV15 to TRBJ1-1; the match to TRBD1 covers 8 bases. V was clipped by 5 bases and J by 5 bases; unmatched bases: 7. The germline CDR1 and CDR2 sequences are LNHNV and YYDKDF (reference sequence). There are 14 residues in the CDR3. CDR3 DNA: TGTGCCACCAGCCCCGGACAGGGAGAGACTGAAGCTTTCTTT. Protein product: CATSPGQGETEAFF.